The entry below describes one T cell receptor beta chain. At one boundary the junction diverges from the germline segment, which might be a read error. This specimen comes from a study of blood T cells in healthy people across ages. Primers used in a second PCR of about 6 to 12 cycles were a sample-barcoded 5' primer and a J-beta primer mix. TCRdb reprocessed the 5' RACE reads via MiXCR and lists one record per CDR3 protein. The table shows 750,000 to 1,000,000 distinct CDR3 sequences, with roughly 28% occurring only once. In addition, the sample was reused for a study of T cells of mothers and their children.

The receptor was isolated from a woman aged 40 to 50 in good health. Source material: blood.

The CDR3 DNA is TGTGCCAGCAGCTGGGACCCGACGGTCTCCTACGAGCGGTACTTC. Amino acids: CASSWDPTVSYERYF. The chain combines TRBV5-5 with TRBJ2-7; D may match TRBD1 or TRBD2 (5 bases each). The CDR3 is 15 amino acids. Germline assignment: CDR1 SGHKS and CDR2 YYEKEE (reference sequence). The entire variable domain, with the rest obtained from reference TRBV5-5 and TRBJ2-7, is as follows: DAGVTQSPTHLIKTRGQQVTLRCSPISGHKSVSWYQQVLGQGPQFIFQYYEKEERGRGNFPDRFSARQFPNYSSELNVNALLLGDSALYLCASSWDPTVSYERYFGPGTRLTVT.